One and the same sample provided the 30 T cell receptor beta chains below, sequenced in a study of cytomegalovirus exposure and HLA in healthy donors. PCR amplification relied on 60 Vbeta primers (plus 13 Jbeta primers). The assay was immunoSEQ multiplex PCR, and TCRdb's table has in-frame clones only and misses some. The table includes over 150,000 clones, 68% detected once. Sequenced input: PBMCs. All receptors come from a woman aged 35 to 49 in good health and CMV-seropositive.

This rearrangement joins TRBV5-1 to TRBJ2-3; weak D call: TRBD1 (6 bases). Looked up from germline, CDR1 is SGHRS and CDR2 is YFSETQ. This CDR3 region has 17 residues. V lost 0 bases and J 1 base, leaving 15 bases between the germline ends. In nucleotides, the CDR3 is TGCGCCAGCAGCTTGGGGTACGTTAGACAGGGCACAGATACGCAGTATTTT. Protein product: CASSLGYVRQGTDTQYF.

Details on this clone: This sample includes further DNA sequences coding for the same CDR3. J is TRBJ1-1 and V is TRBV19; unclear D gene. The CDR3 sequence is 12 residues long. Trimming removed 3 bases at V and 1 base at J, with 3 bases between. Per germline, CDR1 LNHDA and CDR2 SQIVND (reference sequence). The CDR3 loop is CASSISNTEAFF. CDR3 coding DNA: TGTGCCAGTAGTATCTCGAACACTGAAGCTTTCTTT.

This chain uses TRBV9 with TRBJ2-7; 8 nucleotides match TRBD2. This CDR3 spans 14 amino acids. Germline CDR1 reads SGDLS; CDR2 reads YYNGEE. The V gene end was trimmed by 4 bases and the J gene end by 3 bases; junction bases not matched to a gene: 6. As DNA, the CDR3 is TGTGCCAGCAGCACTAGCGGTCTCCACTACGAGCAGTACTTC. This sequence encodes CASSTSGLHYEQYF.

The V call is TRBV9, the J call TRBJ2-2; 7 bases match TRBD1. This CDR3 is 18 amino acids long. V dropped 0 bases and J dropped 1; count of bases not matched to a gene: 9. Germline loops: CDR1 SGDLS, CDR2 YYNGEE. Written as DNA, the CDR3 is TGTGCCAGCAGCGTAGGTATGGGGGACAGCTTGAACACCGGGGAGCTGTTTTTT. Residues: CASSVGMGDSLNTGELFF.

The rearrangement links TRBV9 to TRBJ2-1; D gene uncertain. In germline, CDR1 is SGDLS, CDR2 YYNGEE. CDR3 length equals 12 residues. V lost 1 base to trimming and J lost 8 bases, with 7 bases between them. Written as DNA, the CDR3 is TGTGCCAGCAGCGTAATTCCCGATGAGCAGTTCTTC. Its translation: CASSVIPDEQFF. The full variable domain, with the rest looked up from reference TRBV9 and TRBJ2-1, is DSGVTQTPKHLITATGQRVTLRCSPRSGDLSVYWYQQSLDQGLQFLIQYYNGEERAKGNILERFSAQQFPDLHSELNLSSLELGDSALYFCASSVIPDEQFFGPGTRLTVL.

This clone came up a few times. The V and J genes are TRBV4-1 and TRBJ2-1; 10 nucleotides align to TRBD2. CDR3 size: 15 residues. CDR1 MGHRA and CDR2 YSYEKL come from the germline V gene. The junction had 8 bases not matched to a gene; V was cut back by 4 bases and J by 8 bases. In nucleotides, the CDR3 is TGCGCCAGCAGCCGAAGCGGGGGGGCCGGTGATGAGCAGTTCTTC. Its translation is CASSRSGGAGDEQFF.

This clone showed up just a few times. V and J are TRBV6-1 and TRBJ1-1; 7 nucleotides line up with TRBD1. This CDR3 spans 13 amino acids. Germline V CDR1 and CDR2: MNHNS, SASEGT. With V trimmed by 10 bases and J by 1 base, 6 bases remained unmatched. The CDR3 DNA sequence: TGTGCCATCCAGGGACAGCAGAACACTGAAGCTTTCTTT. It translates to CAIQGQQNTEAFF.

The gene calls are TRBV29-1 and TRBJ1-1, with 10 nucleotides matching TRBD1. V lost 5 bases and J lost 3; bases outside the gene matches: 6. The CDR3 totals 14 residues. The germline V gene has CDR1 SQVTM and CDR2 ANQGSEA. The CDR3 bases are TGCAGCGTTCATAGACAGGGGGCTGACACTGAAGCTTTCTTT. Translation gives CSVHRQGADTEAFF.

This clone has a handful of counts. The chain links TRBV9 to TRBJ1-1; 8 positions agree with TRBD1. The germline gives CDR1 SGDLS, CDR2 YYNGEE. CDR3 length: 15 residues. V lost 4 bases to trimming and J lost 4 bases; unmatched junction nucleotides: 9. CDR3 loop: CASSTAGQGGTEAFF. CDR3 in DNA: TGTGCCAGCAGCACAGCCGGACAGGGTGGCACTGAAGCTTTCTTT.

The chain uses TRBV23-1 and TRBJ2-5, with D tentatively TRBD2 (6 bases). The J call may be faulty, since TRBJ2-7 better matches the DNA end. TRBV23-1 is reported as an ORF; its role is uncertain. The CDR3 has 17 residues. CDR3 amino acids: CASSQSNGDLFIYEQYF. CDR3 sequence (DNA): TGCGCCAGCAGTCAATCTAACGGGGACTTGTTTATCTACGAGCAGTACTTC.

J is TRBJ2-5 and V is TRBV6-5; TRBD1 is a possible D gene (6 bases). V was trimmed by 0 bases and J by 1 base, leaving 12 bases between them. Germline CDR1 reads MNHEY; CDR2 reads SVGAGI. This CDR3 has 16 amino acids. The CDR3 is CASSYSISTGQETQYF. CDR3 bases: TGTGCCAGCAGTTACTCGATCTCGACAGGCCAAGAGACCCAGTACTTC.

This clone was observed a few times. V and J are TRBV5-1 and TRBJ1-1; TRBD1 agrees at 9 bases. Germline CDR1 reads SGHRS; CDR2 reads YFSETQ. This CDR3 is 16 amino acids long. Unmatched junction bases numbered 7, after V lost 4 bases and J lost 0 bases. CDR3: CASSPGTGLMNTEAFF. The CDR3 nucleotides read TGCGCCAGCAGCCCCGGGACAGGGTTGATGAACACTGAAGCTTTCTTT. Based on the CDR3 plus reference TRBV5-1 and TRBJ1-1, the full variable domain is KAGVTQTPRYLIKTRGQQVTLSCSPISGHRSVSWYQQTPGQGLQFLFEYFSETQRNKGNFPGRFSGRQFSNSRSEMNVSTLELGDSALYLCASSPGTGLMNTEAFFGQGTRLTVV.

The gene calls are TRBV19 and TRBJ2-1, with TRBD2 identical over 14 bases. Germline loops: CDR1 LNHDA, CDR2 SQIVND (reference sequence). The CDR3 has 18 amino acids. Trimming cost V 8 bases and J 4 bases; bases outside gene matches: 13. The CDR3 DNA reads as TGTGCCAGTGCCGTGGGTTTGACTAGCGGGAGGGTTTACAATGAGCAGTTCTTC. Its protein is CASAVGLTSGRVYNEQFF.

This sequence joins TRBV23-1 and TRBJ2-7; D is possibly TRBD1 (5 bases). TRBV23-1 is an ORF, with its function uncertain. Trimming left V 2 bases short and J 3 bases short, with 14 bases between. The CDR3 contains 15 residues. CDR3 sequence: CASSQIRVNYYEQYF. The CDR3 region has the DNA TGCGCCAGCAGTCAAATCAGGGTAAACTACTACGAGCAGTACTTC.

Only a few counts were recorded for this clone. The V and J genes are TRBV6-5 and TRBJ2-7; 10 bases fit TRBD2. CDR3 size: 15 residues. Germline V CDR1 and CDR2: MNHEY, SVGAGI. V lost 5 bases and J lost 0; bases outside the gene matches: 4. CDR3 coding DNA: TGTGCCAGCAGTCTAACTAGCGGGGCCTCCTACGAGCAGTACTTC. Its protein is CASSLTSGASYEQYF.

This clone appeared a few times. V gene TRBV11-2 combines with J gene TRBJ1-5, with D uncertain. The germline CDR1 and CDR2 sequences are SGHAT and FQNNGV. V lost 0 bases and J 4 bases, leaving 4 bases between the germline ends. CDR3 length: 13 residues. CDR3: CASSLDRNQPQHF. CDR3 nucleotide sequence: TGTGCCAGCAGCTTAGACAGAAATCAGCCCCAGCATTTT.

Concerning this clone itself: The junction and the germline gene differ at one end; a read error may be behind it. The CDR3 loop is CSVERTSNYGYPF. In DNA form, the CDR3 reads TGCAGCGTTGAGCGGACTTCTAACTATGGCTACCCCTTC. The chain carries TRBV29-1 and TRBJ1-2; no reliable D call. CDR3 size: 13 residues. CDR1 and CDR2 from the germline V gene are SQVTM and ANQGSEA.

The chain combines TRBV7-9 with TRBJ1-1; 9 bases match TRBD1. The CDR3 consists of 16 residues. V lost 4 bases and J lost 3; bases outside the gene matches: 9. The germline V gene encodes CDR1 SEHNR and CDR2 FQNEAQ (reference sequence). The CDR3 sequence is CASSWGTGRRDTEAFF. As DNA, the CDR3 is TGTGCCAGCAGCTGGGGGACAGGGAGAAGGGACACTGAAGCTTTCTTT.

On this clone: Other DNA sequences in the same sample also yield this CDR3. The V and J genes are TRBV19 and TRBJ2-7, with 9 bases identical to TRBD1. After removal of 4 bases from V and 2 bases from J, the junction contained 3 bases not matched to a gene. This CDR3 has 14 residues. Looked up from germline, CDR1 is LNHDA and CDR2 is SQIVND (reference sequence). CDR3 DNA sequence: TGTGCCAGTAGTACGGACAGGGGCACCTACGAGCAGTACTTC. It is translated as CASSTDRGTYEQYF.

This clone was recorded a few times. One junction end does not reproduce the germline sequence, and a read error may be involved. This sample also contains other DNA sequences that code for the same CDR3. V usage is TRBV20-1 and J usage is TRBJ2-1; D may be TRBD2 (6 bases). This CDR3 has 11 residues. Germline V gives CDR1 DFQATT, CDR2 SNEGSKA (reference sequence). The CDR3: CSARGGNEQFF. CDR3 DNA sequence: TGCAGTGCCAGAGGAGGGAATGAGCAGTTCTTC.

This sequence joins TRBV18 and TRBJ2-5; the match to TRBD1 covers 9 bases. Trimming cost V 2 bases and J 4 bases; bases outside gene matches: 2. In germline, CDR1 is KGHSH, CDR2 LQKENI. The CDR3 totals 14 residues. The CDR3 nucleotides are TGTGCCAGCTCACCAGGGACAGGGCCAGAGACCCAGTACTTC. Amino acids: CASSPGTGPETQYF.

The genes are TRBV28 and TRBJ2-7, with TRBD2 identical over 8 bases. Germline V gives CDR1 MDHEN, CDR2 SYDVKM. Germline trimming cut 9 bases from V and 4 bases from J; bases unmatched to any gene: 14. CDR3 length: 15 amino acids. DNA of the CDR3: TGTGCCAGTCTCCGTAGCGGGGTTCCACGGTACGAGCAGTACTTC. Protein: CASLRSGVPRYEQYF.

The V call is TRBV14, the J call TRBJ2-3; the match to TRBD1 covers 7 bases. V lost 3 bases and J lost 9; bases outside the gene matches: 18. Germline CDR1 reads SGHDN; CDR2 reads FVKESK. The CDR3 is made up of 17 amino acids. CDR3 region: CASSHLYGDSLALTQYF. CDR3 DNA: TGTGCCAGCAGCCACCTCTACGGGGACAGCCTTGCCCTCACGCAGTATTTT. Drawing the rest from reference TRBV14 and TRBJ2-3, the complete variable domain is EAGVTQFPSHSVIEKGQTVTLRCDPISGHDNLYWYRRVMGKEIKFLLHFVKESKQDESGMPNNRFLAERTGGTYSTLKVQPAELEDSGVYFCASSHLYGDSLALTQYFGPGTRLTVL.

V and J are TRBV7-2 and TRBJ2-7, with 13 bases matching TRBD2. Germline assignment: CDR1 SGHTA and CDR2 FQGNSA. The junction had 10 bases not matched to a gene; V was cut back by 7 bases and J by 10 bases. The CDR3 is made up of 14 amino acids. CDR3 sequence (DNA): TGTGCCAGCAAACCTAGACTAGCGGGAGGAGGACAGTACTTC. Translated, it gives CASKPRLAGGGQYF.

V is TRBV21-1 and J is TRBJ2-3; the table's D call, TRBD2, was not checked against the DNA. TRBV21-1 is a recognized pseudogene. The CDR3 extends over 20 amino acids. CDR3 amino acids: CASSKGGRGTGYSSTDTQYF. The CDR3 DNA is TGTGCCAGCAGCAAAGGGGGGCGGGGGACCGGCTATTCTAGTACAGATACGCAGTATTTT.

V usage is TRBV5-1 and J usage is TRBJ1-1, with 7 bases matching TRBD1. Trimming took 4 bases from V and 0 from J; bases not matched to a gene: 3. The CDR3 contains 14 residues. Germline-derived CDR1 and CDR2 are SGHRS and YFSETQ. As DNA, the CDR3 is TGCGCCAGCAGCCAAGACAGGGTGAACACTGAAGCTTTCTTT. Its protein is CASSQDRVNTEAFF.

This clone was detected many times. V and J are TRBV4-1 and TRBJ1-5, with TRBD1 matching 10 bases. Trimming removed 2 bases from V and 3 bases from J; junction bases left unmatched: 7. The length of the CDR3 is 17 residues. Germline V lookup: CDR1 MGHRA, CDR2 YSYEKL. CDR3 loop: CASSQFPGTGDNQPQHF. CDR3 DNA sequence: TGCGCCAGCAGCCAATTCCCCGGGACAGGGGACAATCAGCCCCAGCATTTT.

The chain carries TRBV27 and TRBJ2-1; 8 bases fit TRBD2. Germline values: CDR1 MNHEY, CDR2 SMNVEV (reference sequence). The V and J ends lost 4 bases and 0 bases, in that order; junction bases with no gene match: 2. The CDR3 has 15 amino acids. Here the CDR3 DNA reads TGTGCCAGCAGTTCCGGGACTAGCTCCTACAATGAGCAGTTCTTC. Its protein is CASSSGTSSYNEQFF.

This clone was picked up one time. The chain carries TRBV29-1 and TRBJ1-1; the D gene is possibly TRBD1 (5 bases). V lost 2 bases, J lost 6 bases, and 10 bases lay in between. Germline lookup yields CDR1 SQVTM and CDR2 ANQGSEA. This CDR3 comprises 12 residues. CDR3 protein: CSVERGWAEAFF. CDR3 coding DNA: TGCAGCGTTGAACGGGGGTGGGCTGAAGCTTTCTTT.

The rearrangement links TRBV9 to TRBJ2-7; TRBD1 is a possible D gene (5 bases). With 0 bases removed from V and 6 bases from J, the gap between germline ends came to 10 bases. Germline CDR1 is SGDLS and CDR2 is YYNGEE. The CDR3 sequence is 13 residues long. CDR3 sequence (DNA): TGTGCCAGCAGCGTAGAGGGGCTAGGCGAGCAGTACTTC. This gives the protein CASSVEGLGEQYF.